This record covers a single T cell receptor beta chain. The sample comes from a study of T cell responses to AZD1222 COVID-19 vaccine. Trimming removed 0 bases at V and 4 bases at J, with 13 bases between. The CDR3 totals 15 residues. CDR1 is SGDLS and CDR2 is YYNGEE in the germline V gene. Some clones are missing from TCRdb's copy, which holds only in-frame ones; the method was immunoSEQ multiplex PCR. The table records about 110,000 clones, around 90% of them present only once. The origin of this receptor is an adult who received the AZD1222 COVID-19 vaccine. The J gene is TRBJ1-2, the V gene TRBV9; the D is unclear. The sample consisted of peripheral blood, taken 28 days after the second AZD1222 dose. CDR3 coding DNA: TGTGCCAGCAGCGTAGAAGGGCAAGGCCCCTATGGCTACACCTTC. Translating it yields CASSVEGQGPYGYTF.